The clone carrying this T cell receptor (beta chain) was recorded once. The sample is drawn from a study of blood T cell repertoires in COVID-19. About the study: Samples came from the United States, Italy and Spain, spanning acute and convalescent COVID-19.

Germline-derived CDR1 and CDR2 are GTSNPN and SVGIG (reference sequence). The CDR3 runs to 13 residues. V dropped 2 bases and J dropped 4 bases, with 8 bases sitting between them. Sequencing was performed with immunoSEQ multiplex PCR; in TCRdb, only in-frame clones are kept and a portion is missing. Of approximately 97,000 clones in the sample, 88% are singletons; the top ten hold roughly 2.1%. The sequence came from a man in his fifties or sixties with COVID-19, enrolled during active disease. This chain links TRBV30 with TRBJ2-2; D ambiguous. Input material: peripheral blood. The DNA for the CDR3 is TGTGCCTGGAGTCTACAGAGCACCGGGGAGCTGTTTTTT. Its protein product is CAWSLQSTGELFF.